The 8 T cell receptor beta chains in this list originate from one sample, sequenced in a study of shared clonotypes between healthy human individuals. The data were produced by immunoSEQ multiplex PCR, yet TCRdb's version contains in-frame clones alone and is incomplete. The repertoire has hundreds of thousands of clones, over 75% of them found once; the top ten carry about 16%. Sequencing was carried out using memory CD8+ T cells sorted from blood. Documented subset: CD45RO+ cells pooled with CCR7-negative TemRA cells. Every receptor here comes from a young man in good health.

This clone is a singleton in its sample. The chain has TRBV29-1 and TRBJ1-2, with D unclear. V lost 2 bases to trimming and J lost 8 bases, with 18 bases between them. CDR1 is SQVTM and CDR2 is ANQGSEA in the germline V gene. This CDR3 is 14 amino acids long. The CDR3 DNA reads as TGCAGCGTTGAATTAACGGGGTCGCCCGGAGGCTACACCTTC. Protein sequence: CSVELTGSPGGYTF. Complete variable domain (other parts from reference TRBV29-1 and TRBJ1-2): SAVISQKPSRDICQRGTSLTIQCQVDSQVTMMFWYRQQPGQSLTLIATANQGSEATYESGFVIDKFPISRPNLTFSTLTVSNMSPEDSSIYLCSVELTGSPGGYTFGSGTRLTVV.

CDR3 loop: CASSFGRWNPYGYTF. CDR3 coding DNA: TGCGCCAGCAGCTTCGGCCGGTGGAACCCCTATGGCTACACCTTC. J is TRBJ1-2 and V is TRBV5-1; D is unresolved. Germline V gene data show CDR1 as SGHRS and CDR2 as YFSETQ. The V and J ends lost 2 bases and 4 bases respectively, with 15 bases between them. This CDR3 has 15 amino acids.

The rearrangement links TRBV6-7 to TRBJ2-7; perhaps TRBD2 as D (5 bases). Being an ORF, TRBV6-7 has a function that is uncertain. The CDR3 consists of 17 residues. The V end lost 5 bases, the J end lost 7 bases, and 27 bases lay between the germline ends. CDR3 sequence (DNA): TGTGCCAGCAGTATCGCGGCCGAGGGCACGAGTGTGCGGGAGCAGTACTTC. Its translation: CASSIAAEGTSVREQYF.

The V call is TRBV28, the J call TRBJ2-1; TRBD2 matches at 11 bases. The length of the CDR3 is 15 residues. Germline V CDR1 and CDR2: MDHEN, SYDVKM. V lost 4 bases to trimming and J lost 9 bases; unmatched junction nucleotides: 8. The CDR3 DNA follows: TGTGCCAGCAGTTCCCATAGCGGGGGGGCCATTGAGCAGTTCTTC. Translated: CASSSHSGGAIEQFF.

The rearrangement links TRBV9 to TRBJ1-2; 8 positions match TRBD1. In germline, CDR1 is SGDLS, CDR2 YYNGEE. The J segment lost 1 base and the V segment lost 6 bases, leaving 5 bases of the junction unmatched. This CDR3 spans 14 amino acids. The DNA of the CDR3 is TGTGCCAGCACAGCAGGACAGGGTAACTATGGCTACACCTTC. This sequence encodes CASTAGQGNYGYTF.

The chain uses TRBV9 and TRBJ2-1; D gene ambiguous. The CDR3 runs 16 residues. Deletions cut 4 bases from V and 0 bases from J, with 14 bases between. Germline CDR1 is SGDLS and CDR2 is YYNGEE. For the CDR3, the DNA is TGTGCCAGCAGCAAAATCGAAACGGACTCCTACAATGAGCAGTTCTTC. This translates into CASSKIETDSYNEQFF. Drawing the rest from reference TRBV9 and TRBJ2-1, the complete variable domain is DSGVTQTPKHLITATGQRVTLRCSPRSGDLSVYWYQQSLDQGLQFLIQYYNGEERAKGNILERFSAQQFPDLHSELNLSSLELGDSALYFCASSKIETDSYNEQFFGPGTRLTVL.

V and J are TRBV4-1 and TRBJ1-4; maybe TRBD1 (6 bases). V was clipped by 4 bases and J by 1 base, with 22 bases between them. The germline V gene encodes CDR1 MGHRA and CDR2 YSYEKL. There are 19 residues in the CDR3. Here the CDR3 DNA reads TGCGCCAGCAGCCTTCCACAGGAGGGGGGATCCCTAACTAATGAAAAACTGTTTTTT. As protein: CASSLPQEGGSLTNEKLFF.

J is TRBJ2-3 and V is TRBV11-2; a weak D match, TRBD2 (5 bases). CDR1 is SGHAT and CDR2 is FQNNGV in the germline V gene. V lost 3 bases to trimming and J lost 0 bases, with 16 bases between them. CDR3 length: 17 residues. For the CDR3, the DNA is TGTGCCAGCAGCTTTAGGGCGGGCGTCTCTAGCACAGATACGCAGTATTTT. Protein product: CASSFRAGVSSTDTQYF.